This TCR beta chain was recorded in a study of beta chain features in type 1 diabetes. Study results and caveats: Amplification by PCR could prefer shorter templates, with the same effect in patients and controls.

Germline-derived CDR1 and CDR2 are MNHEY and SVGAGI. CDR3 length equals 14 residues. Trimming left V 0 bases short and J 6 bases short, with 9 bases between. Every isolated RNA sample was fully reverse transcribed, so sequencing captured expressed TCRB transcripts. Profiled with immunoSEQ multiplex PCR; TCRdb holds only in-frame clones, not every one. The sample includes 330,000 or so clones, 14% of them seen just once. Only a few counts were recorded for this clone. What it binds is unknown. Other DNA sequences in this sample translate to the same CDR3. What was sequenced was central memory CD4+ T cells from blood. This chain connects TRBV6-5 to TRBJ1-5; the D gene is possibly TRBD1 (5 bases). The TCR sequence derives from a man younger than 40 in good health. The CDR3 here is CASSYSQGSQPQHF. CDR3 DNA sequence: TGTGCCAGCAGTTACTCTCAGGGAAGTCAGCCCCAGCATTTT.